This T cell receptor beta chain was sequenced in a study of cytomegalovirus exposure and HLA in healthy donors (dated by TCRdb to about 2017). With respect to the entire study: According to an earlier analysis of a few hundred of the donors, 150 million to 200 million T cells yielded 90 million to 140 million unique TCR beta sequences and around 280 Gb of sequence data. Roughly 300 gigabases of sequencing data and approximately 84 million unique TCR sequences were included in an early release covering under 650 HLA-typed donors. Of the 300 to 500 genotyped donors, roughly 76% were placed in the genetic ancestry cluster associated with self-reported Caucasian donors. The study aimed to test whether signatures of past pathogen exposure could be identified by cataloging public T cell receptors. Using immunosequencing, the study profiled T cell repertoires from roughly 650 subjects and related those repertoires to cytomegalovirus serostatus. Besides the first cohort of 500 to 700 subjects, a separate validation cohort made up of 95 to 150 different subjects was used. To predict cytomegalovirus infection status, the study brought together high-throughput TCR immunosequencing, statistical association of individual TCRs with disease status, and machine learning. To study patterns of TCR occurrence, a later analysis re-analyzed previously published TCR beta repertoires from hundreds of donors and added high-resolution HLA genotyping. Rather than using new phenotypic data, the later analysis identified candidate immune exposures from TCR beta sequences and from how often those sequences occurred across donors. To decide whether each TCR beta V gene segment behaved as functional or pseudogenic, an earlier analysis of some 580 of the donors relied on high-throughput TCR beta sequencing. Donor age, sex, ethnicity and CMV serostatus were compiled alongside the repertoire data. A later genetic analysis used genome-wide SNP genotypes for about three fifths of the roughly 700 donors, treating that subset as a discovery cohort. Every repertoire in the discovery cohort had been generated on one and the same sequencing platform. Class I and class II HLA loci were covered by the typing at four-digit resolution. The number of typed donors differed by locus: about 620-630 for A, B, C, DRB1 and DQB1; some 500 for DQA1; about 600 for DPA1; and 400 to 480 for DPB1. Roughly five DR-DQ haplotypes were treated as single units for association and clustering because of strong linkage in the cohort. Among some 410 genotyped donors of the cohort, an average of around 240,000 unique TCR beta nucleotide sequences were sequenced per donor, roughly 18% of them non-productive. Overall study outcomes, separate from this receptor: A later analysis found that most CMV-associated TCR beta chains appeared HLA-restricted, with HLA associations seemingly driven largely by CMV exposure. Because counts were too low, under 20 rarely observed V segments, including chromosome 9 orphons, were left out of the earlier analysis of some 600 of the donors. Strong co-occurrence of HLA alleles, especially DR and DQ, made assigning TCR associations to individual alleles difficult. Across donors, most TCR sequences were observed very rarely, whereas some public TCRs were present in many individuals. In the study, around 150 TCR beta chains were listed as associated with cytomegalovirus. The authors suggested that the approach could potentially be generalized to other disease states and immunological phenotypes. The classifier was reported to diagnose cytomegalovirus status with high specificity and sensitivity in both the original cohort and the validation cohort. A later analysis reported that several top co-occurrence clusters appeared linked to parvovirus B19, influenza, CMV and Epstein-Barr virus. In this cohort, only TCR beta chains were sequenced, and detectable features were limited by the absence of alpha or paired-chain data. Some IMGT-functional V segments, including TRBV6-2 and TRBV6-3, could not be told apart with the 87-base-pair reads, so those segments were excluded. Compared with the roughly 700-donor mean, donors in an Asian-associated ancestry cluster had fewer N-insertions in productive TCRs, according to a later genetic analysis. For the cohort, immune exposure information was limited to CMV serostatus. In a later analysis, HLA-associated TCR beta chains were found to be more clonally expanded and to have lower generation probabilities than equally common non-associated chains. A cluster of highly shared sequence variants was judged likely to represent a technical artifact of the sequencing pipeline. In a later genetic analysis, a missense DCLRE1C variant was associated with V-gene and J-gene trimming of TCR beta chains, and the association was replicated in an independent cohort. A further reported finding was that TCR beta sequences accurately predicted the HLA-A and HLA-B alleles for most subjects in the first cohort. In a later analysis, around 17,000 TCR beta sequences were associated with specific HLA alleles at a false discovery rate of 0.05. Because HLA typing was missing for some donors at each locus, association tests included only the typed subset. Broadly in line with IMGT annotations, most TCR beta V segments showed up in productive rearrangements about 90% or about 30% of the time in an earlier analysis of roughly 590 of the donors. Presence/absence analyses assumed roughly uniform sequencing depth across donors, an assumption that may not hold. A later analysis found that TCR association rates varied across HLA loci, with DRB1 alleles showing the most associated TCRs and HLA-C alleles the fewest. In vitro tests confirmed that a few of the cytomegalovirus-associated TCR beta chains recognize cytomegalovirus antigens. Correlated functional status among segregating V segments might be attributable to linkage disequilibrium, but an unknown experimental factor could not be ruled out.

The cohort comprised several hundred healthy bone marrow donors. At the time of sampling, every cohort member was nominally healthy, though immune exposures that went unrecorded were likely present. The donor was CMV seropositive and was included in the group of approximately 310 seropositive cohort members. Each donor provided a peripheral blood sample, and peripheral blood mononuclear cells were used for TCR beta sequencing. The Qiagen DNeasy Blood Extraction Kit was used to extract genomic DNA from the blood cell samples. Library preparation employed the immunoSEQ multiplex PCR assay. A mixture of 60 forward primers for TCR Vbeta segments and 13 reverse primers for TCR Jbeta segments was used in the multiplex PCR. A multiplex PCR assay on genomic DNA amplified the CDR3 region of rearranged TCR beta genes. Amplified TCR beta libraries were sequenced as 87-base-pair reads on the Illumina HiSeq System. As for the authors' bioinformatics: A later analysis counted tens of millions of unique TCR beta chains across the 600 to 850 repertoires, and roughly 9.9 million of these chains were shared by at least two donors. A nearest-neighbor algorithm error-corrected the raw reads and collapsed the reads into unique sequences, merging closely related sequences to remove PCR and sequencing errors. CDR3 sequences were aligned to IMGT reference sequences to assign V, D and J gene segments. Each retained sequence needed at least a six-nucleotide match to both a V gene segment and a J gene segment. Rearrangements were called productive when the CDR3 lacked stop codons and stayed in frame with V and J; all others were non-productive. Following IMGT convention, CDR3 was defined as the stretch from the second conserved V-encoded cysteine to the conserved J-encoded phenylalanine. In an earlier analysis of roughly 580 of the donors, sequences lacking an unambiguous match to a single V gene segment were excluded. In an earlier analysis of roughly 600 of the donors, a V segment was called functional when productive rearrangements were above 56.7%, and segregating when the standard deviation between donors exceeded 5%. A statistical classification framework was built to diagnose cytomegalovirus status from the catalog of TCR beta chain sequences. V and J gene assignment, in a later analysis, came from comparing TCR nucleotide sequences with IMGT/GENE-DB human TR gene sequences. In a later analysis, CDR3 sequences and most-parsimonious VDJ recombination scenarios were assigned using the TCRdist pipeline. In a later analysis, each TCR beta chain was defined by its CDR3 amino acid sequence together with its V-gene family, and reads without a unique V-gene family were excluded. As a way to deal with suspected cross-contamination and a sequencing artifact, a later analysis dropped hundreds of nucleotide sequences that were highly shared and had low generation probability. A later analysis calculated a clonal expansion index for each public chain from normalized within-repertoire ranks of inferred template counts. In a later analysis, generation probabilities were computed using a VDJ recombination model fitted to out-of-frame rearrangements, and the results were checked against IGoR. In a later analysis, hypergeometric tests were used to score TCR-TCR, TCR-HLA and TCR-CMV co-occurrence, with a repertoire-size bias correction applied to TCR pairs. False discovery rates were estimated in a later analysis by permuting HLA or CMV assignments 20 times. In a later analysis, co-occurring TCRs were grouped using DBSCAN, and TCRdist sequence similarity was added for clustering within HLA-allele-positive subsets. Repertoires with fewer than 30,000 or more than 120,000 public chains, plus five repertoires with anomalous nucleotide sharing, were excluded from co-occurrence clustering. TCRdb obtained this table from immuneACCESS and retained in-frame rearrangements with V and J assigned. These tables miss some clones; where compared with another copy, unresolved V genes account for less than half of the shortfall, and the remainder is unexplained. V and J calls and clone size are given by that table; D and trimming were obtained from the DNA. In this sample the table shows around 140,000 clones, around three quarters of which occur a single time. Of the sample, less than 15% falls within the top ten clones.

Including the terminal cysteine and phenylalanine, the CDR3 comprises 13 residues. Only the CDR3 part of the read is kept: 39 bases, read in frame from the first base. CDR1 and CDR2, looked up from the germline V gene (reference sequence), are SEHNR and FQNEAQ. Points on this clone: The antigen it recognizes is unknown. An end of the junction differs from the germline gene, which may be a read error.

Sequenced sample: PBMCs. This clonotype was sampled from a man aged 35 to 55 in good health and CMV-seropositive. The rearrangement joined TRBV7-9 to TRBJ2-7; a confident D gene designation cannot be given. The nucleotides read TGTTCCAGCAGCTTAAACACCCCCTACGAGCAGTACTTC. This translates into CSSSLNTPYEQYF.